The 31 T cell receptor beta chains presented below share a single source sample, sequenced in a study of cytomegalovirus exposure and HLA in healthy donors. PCR employed 60 Vbeta and 13 Jbeta primers. The method was immunoSEQ multiplex PCR; TCRdb's version includes in-frame clones alone and lacks a portion of them. Of nearly 200,000 clones in the sample, about 76% are singletons; the top ten hold approximately 0.39%. Specimen: PBMCs. These TCRs come from a male donor in good health and CMV-seropositive.

The chain links TRBV10-3 to TRBJ2-1; 9 bases are shared with TRBD2. This CDR3 has 15 amino acids. With V trimmed by 2 bases and J by 3 bases, 2 bases remained unmatched. Per germline, CDR1 ENHRY and CDR2 SYGVKD. CDR3 region: CAISEARGGYNEQFF. CDR3 coding DNA: TGTGCCATCAGTGAGGCGCGGGGGGGCTACAATGAGCAGTTCTTC.

This clone has just a few counts. This rearrangement joins TRBV28 to TRBJ1-2; D is uncertain. The CDR3 length is 13 residues. Trimming took off 8 bases at V and 2 bases at J, with 12 bases between the two ends. The germline CDR1 and CDR2 sequences are MDHEN and SYDVKM. CDR3: CASEAGFNYGYTF. The CDR3 DNA is TGTGCCAGCGAGGCCGGGTTCAACTATGGCTACACCTTC.

The V gene is TRBV13, the J gene TRBJ1-6, with D tentatively TRBD1 (5 bases). CDR3 length equals 14 residues. Trimming cost V 2 bases and J 9 bases, with 11 bases left between them. Per the germline V gene, CDR1 is PRHDT and CDR2 is FYEKMQ (reference sequence). CDR3 nucleotide sequence: TGTGCCAGCAGCTTAACTGGGGCCGGTTCACCCCTCCACTTT. It yields the protein CASSLTGAGSPLHF.

This chain joins TRBV6-5 and TRBJ2-1; no clear D gene. Trimming left V 6 bases short and J 9 bases short, with 12 bases between. This CDR3 comprises 12 residues. Germline-derived CDR1 and CDR2 are MNHEY and SVGAGI. In nucleotides, the CDR3 is TGTGCCAGCAGCCTGCTGTCGGGTGAGCAGTTCTTC. Protein product: CASSLLSGEQFF.

The CDR3 here is CASSPGLARDTQYF. The CDR3 DNA follows: TGTGCCAGCAGCCCCGGCTTAGCAAGAGATACGCAGTATTTT. The chain recombines TRBV5-4 with TRBJ2-3; the D is unclear. The germline CDR1 and CDR2 sequences are SGHNT and YYREEE (reference sequence). This CDR3 has 14 amino acids. V gave up 4 bases and J gave up 5 bases, with 14 bases separating them.

The J gene is TRBJ2-3, the V gene TRBV19, with 9 bases fitting TRBD2. CDR3 length equals 16 residues. CDR1 LNHDA and CDR2 SQIVND come from the germline V gene (reference sequence). Trimming cost V 3 bases and J 2 bases; bases outside gene matches: 6. The CDR3 nucleotides are TGTGCCAGTAGTATGGTAGCGGGGGCCCTCACAGATACGCAGTATTTT. Translating it yields CASSMVAGALTDTQYF.

The chain combines TRBV30 with TRBJ2-7, with 9 bases aligning to TRBD2. V was pared by 2 bases and J by 4 bases, with 9 bases of the junction left unmatched. The CDR3 extends over 15 amino acids. The germline CDR1 and CDR2 sequences are GTSNPN and SVGIG (reference sequence). CDR3 sequence: CAWSLSGSRGYEQYF. The CDR3 nucleotides are TGTGCCTGGAGTCTTAGCGGGAGTCGAGGTTACGAGCAGTACTTC.

The gene calls are TRBV7-9 and TRBJ1-2; 7 nucleotides match TRBD1. From germline, CDR1 is SEHNR and CDR2 FQNEAQ (reference sequence). Trimming removed 2 bases from V and 2 bases from J; junction bases left unmatched: 2. CDR3 length: 14 amino acids. The CDR3 coding sequence is TGTGCCAGCAGCTTACAGGGGGTCAACTATGGCTACACCTTC. This gives the protein CASSLQGVNYGYTF.

The chain recombines TRBV10-3 with TRBJ2-6; D call uncertain. Germline V gene sequence: CDR1 ENHRY, CDR2 SYGVKD. The length of the CDR3 is 16 residues. V was shortened by 10 bases and J by 4 bases, with 20 bases between the two germline ends. CDR3 DNA sequence: TGTGCCACCGCTGCCCCCTCCACCGCGGGGGCCAACGTCCTGACTTTC. It is translated as CATAAPSTAGANVLTF.

This clone was picked up one time. In DNA, the CDR3 is TGTGCCAGCAGCTTTCATATTGTACAGGATCGCACCGGGGAGCTGTTTTTT. Translated: CASSFHIVQDRTGELFF. The chain couples TRBV12-1 to TRBJ2-2; the DNA was not used to check the table's D call, TRBD1. TRBV12-1 is described as a pseudogene. This CDR3 region has 17 residues.

The chain combines TRBV5-1 with TRBJ1-5; weak D call: TRBD1 (6 bases). The CDR3 is made up of 15 amino acids. V was shortened by 0 bases and J by 3 bases, with 10 bases between the two germline ends. Germline loops: CDR1 SGHRS, CDR2 YFSETQ. The CDR3 nucleotides read TGCGCCAGCAGCTTGGGACAGGCCCCCAATCAGCCCCAGCATTTT. This sequence encodes CASSLGQAPNQPQHF.

The CDR3 nucleotides are TGTGCCAGCAGTTGGACTAGCGGGGGGGTTTACGAGCAGTACTTC. This sequence encodes CASSWTSGGVYEQYF. The rearrangement joins TRBV27 to TRBJ2-7, with 15 bases fitting TRBD2. The germline CDR1 and CDR2 sequences are MNHEY and SMNVEV (reference sequence). Losses at the gene ends were 4 bases for V and 4 bases for J; bases not matched to a gene: 2. The CDR3 extends over 15 amino acids.

The V gene is TRBV27, the J gene TRBJ2-3; D possibly corresponds to TRBD1 (6 bases). The CDR3 length is 13 residues. CDR1 is MNHEY and CDR2 is SMNVEV in the germline V gene (reference sequence). The ends were cut back, 2 bases at V and 4 bases at J, with 7 bases in the middle. CDR3 nucleotide sequence: TGTGCCAGCAGTTTAACAGGGCCAGATACGCAGTATTTT. Translation: CASSLTGPDTQYF.

For this clone: This specimen includes other DNA sequences encoding the same CDR3. V is TRBV5-1 and J is TRBJ2-7; D gene uncertain. Trimming removed 3 bases from V and 3 bases from J, with 7 bases in between. CDR1 is SGHRS and CDR2 is YFSETQ in the germline V gene. The CDR3 has 12 residues. The CDR3 DNA follows: TGCGCCAGCAGCTCCCCCAGCTACGAGCAGTACTTC. Translating it yields CASSSPSYEQYF.

The V and J genes are TRBV5-6 and TRBJ2-7; 9 bases map to TRBD1. Looked up from germline, CDR1 is SGHDT and CDR2 is YYEEEE. V gave up 4 bases and J gave up 3 bases; unmatched junction bases: 8. The CDR3 consists of 15 residues. CDR3 residues: CASSQRGTGLYEQYF. CDR3 bases: TGTGCCAGCAGCCAGCGAGGGACAGGGCTCTACGAGCAGTACTTC. Looking up the rest from reference TRBV5-6 and TRBJ2-7 gives the full variable domain: DAGVTQSPTHLIKTRGQQVTLRCSPKSGHDTVSWYQQALGQGPQFIFQYYEEEERQRGNFPDRFSGHQFPNYSSELNVNALLLGDSALYLCASSQRGTGLYEQYFGPGTRLTVT.

J is TRBJ2-1 and V is TRBV25-1; 7 bases line up with TRBD1. Germline CDR1 MGHDK, CDR2 SYGVNS. J lost 10 bases, V lost 8 bases, and 11 bases had no gene match. This CDR3 has 13 amino acids. The CDR3 bases are TGTGCCAGCGAAGAGGGACAGCGCCTCGAGCAGTTCTTC. It translates to CASEEGQRLEQFF.

The sample holds a few counts of this clone. V and J are TRBV7-6 and TRBJ2-7, with 9 bases matching TRBD2. Trimming cost V 8 bases and J 2 bases; bases outside gene matches: 10. The germline gives CDR1 SGHVS, CDR2 FNYEAQ. The CDR3 is 15 residues long. The CDR3 spells CASGAGGVGAYEQYF. The DNA of the CDR3 is TGTGCCAGCGGGGCGGGGGGGGTAGGGGCCTACGAGCAGTACTTC.

The chain uses TRBV10-3 and TRBJ1-3, with a possible D match to TRBD1 (6 bases). Trimming stripped 2 bases from V and 0 bases from J, with 8 bases between. Germline V gene sequence: CDR1 ENHRY, CDR2 SYGVKD. The CDR3 runs to 15 residues. The CDR3 nucleotides are TGTGCCATCAGTGAGGGGGGCAGCTCTGGAAACACCATATATTTT. Protein product: CAISEGGSSGNTIYF.

The V and J genes are TRBV6-5 and TRBJ2-2, with 9 bases matching TRBD1. CDR1 is MNHEY, CDR2 SVGAGI, per germline. Trimming removed 11 bases from V and 5 bases from J; junction bases left unmatched: 9. The CDR3 covers 14 residues. CDR3: CAVRQGVGTGELFF. The CDR3 DNA reads TGTGCCGTCCGACAGGGGGTGGGGACCGGGGAGCTGTTTTTT.

This rearrangement joins TRBV6-1 to TRBJ2-4; D remains unclear. The CDR3 consists of 15 residues. Germline-derived CDR1 and CDR2 are MNHNS and SASEGT. V dropped 3 bases and J dropped 0 bases, with 9 bases sitting between them. DNA of the CDR3: TGTGCCAGCAGTGATCCCGGTATAGCCAAAAACATTCAGTACTTC. Protein: CASSDPGIAKNIQYF.

The chain is built from TRBV9 and TRBJ2-2; TRBD1 agrees at 7 bases. Germline lookup yields CDR1 SGDLS and CDR2 YYNGEE. CDR3 length: 16 amino acids. Trimming took 0 bases from V and 2 from J; bases not matched to a gene: 4. The chain's CDR3 is CASSVALGGNTGELFF. The CDR3 DNA reads as TGTGCCAGCAGCGTAGCTCTAGGGGGCAACACCGGGGAGCTGTTTTTT.

This chain uses TRBV28 with TRBJ1-5; TRBD1 is a possible D gene (5 bases). CDR1 is MDHEN and CDR2 is SYDVKM in the germline V gene. The CDR3 spans 17 residues. Trimming shortened V by 0 bases and J by 2 bases, and 14 bases separated the two germline ends. CDR3 nucleotides: TGTGCCAGCAGTTTATGGCAGGGTAGTATAGGCAATCAGCCCCAGCATTTT. Its protein is CASSLWQGSIGNQPQHF.

The chain is built from TRBV30 and TRBJ1-1; D perhaps matches TRBD1 (6 bases). Germline CDR1 GTSNPN, CDR2 SVGIG (reference sequence). The CDR3 runs 16 residues. V lost 0 bases and J 6 bases, leaving 20 bases between the germline ends. The CDR3 spells CAWSVLSPFEGAEAFF. The DNA of the CDR3 is TGTGCCTGGAGTGTACTGTCCCCGTTTGAGGGGGCTGAAGCTTTCTTT. Full variable domain (missing parts from reference TRBV30 and TRBJ1-1): SQTIHQWPATLVQPVGSPLSLECTVEGTSNPNLYWYRQAAGRGLQLLFYSVGIGQISSEVPQNLSASRPQDRQFILSSKKLLLSDSGFYLCAWSVLSPFEGAEAFFGQGTRLTVV.

This clone was detected only once. The V gene is TRBV28, the J gene TRBJ2-3, with 8 positions matching TRBD1. The CDR3 totals 15 residues. V was clipped by 4 bases and J by 1 base; unmatched bases: 4. Germline loops: CDR1 MDHEN, CDR2 SYDVKM. The CDR3 nucleotides are TGTGCCAGCAGTTCCAGGGGGCGCGGCACAGATACGCAGTATTTT. This sequence encodes CASSSRGRGTDTQYF.

The chain has TRBV4-1 and TRBJ2-7; 8 bases are shared with TRBD1. The junction had 4 bases not matched to a gene; V was cut back by 1 base and J by 2 bases. CDR1 and CDR2 (germline): MGHRA, YSYEKL. The CDR3 has 15 amino acids. CDR3 amino acids: CASSQASGGTYEQYF. The CDR3 nucleotides are TGCGCCAGCAGCCAAGCTTCAGGGGGCACCTACGAGCAGTACTTC.

The chain links TRBV9 to TRBJ2-7; 8 bases fit TRBD1. The CDR3 loop spans 14 amino acids. With 6 bases clipped from V and 1 base from J, the junction kept 6 bases outside the gene matches. Germline loops: CDR1 SGDLS, CDR2 YYNGEE. CDR3 loop: CASTWGTGSYEQYF. CDR3 sequence (DNA): TGTGCCAGCACGTGGGGGACAGGATCCTACGAGCAGTACTTC.

V usage is TRBV27 and J usage is TRBJ2-3; maybe TRBD2 (5 bases). Trimming stripped 4 bases from V and 5 bases from J, with 13 bases between. The CDR3 spans 14 residues. Germline loops: CDR1 MNHEY, CDR2 SMNVEV (reference sequence). For the CDR3, the DNA is TGTGCCAGCAGTTGGAGCCTAGCCGTAGATACGCAGTATTTT. Residues: CASSWSLAVDTQYF.

The CDR3 sequence: CASSARQSYEQYF. The CDR3 DNA follows: TGTGCCAGCAGCGCACGACAGAGCTACGAGCAGTACTTC. The chain joins TRBV7-9 to TRBJ2-7; TRBD1 might be the D (5 bases). The V gene lost 5 bases and the J gene lost 3 bases, with 11 bases spanning the gap. CDR1 and CDR2 from the germline V gene are SEHNR and FQNEAQ (reference sequence). This CDR3 is 13 amino acids long. Full variable domain (remainder filled in from reference TRBV7-9 and TRBJ2-7): DTGVSQNPRHKITKRGQNVTFRCDPISEHNRLYWYRQTLGQGPEFLTYFQNEAQLEKSRLLSDRFSAERPKGSFSTLEIQRTEQGDSAMYLCASSARQSYEQYFGPGTRLTVT.

This chain uses TRBV15 with TRBJ2-5; D might be TRBD2 (6 bases). The CDR3 is 15 residues long. V lost 0 bases and J 4 bases, leaving 12 bases between the germline ends. The germline V gene encodes CDR1 LNHNV and CDR2 YYDKDF (reference sequence). The CDR3 DNA reads as TGTGCCACCAGCAGAGAGGGGGGTGGACGAGAGACCCAGTACTTC. Amino acids: CATSREGGGRETQYF.

The V and J genes are TRBV9 and TRBJ2-4, with 7 bases matching TRBD2. This CDR3 spans 15 amino acids. Germline CDR1 SGDLS, CDR2 YYNGEE. Germline trimming cut 0 bases from V and 8 bases from J; bases unmatched to any gene: 8. CDR3 protein: CASSVAGGRGDIQYF. The CDR3 DNA is TGTGCCAGCAGCGTAGCGGGCGGGAGAGGCGACATTCAGTACTTC. The whole variable domain, filled in from reference TRBV9 and TRBJ2-4, reads DSGVTQTPKHLITATGQRVTLRCSPRSGDLSVYWYQQSLDQGLQFLIQYYNGEERAKGNILERFSAQQFPDLHSELNLSSLELGDSALYFCASSVAGGRGDIQYFGAGTRLSVL.

The rearrangement links TRBV14 to TRBJ2-2, with 9 nucleotides matching TRBD1. This CDR3 is built from 14 residues. The germline gives CDR1 SGHDN, CDR2 FVKESK. J was trimmed by 6 bases and V by 4 bases; bases with no gene match: 3. The CDR3 protein is CASSRDRVPGELFF. The DNA for the CDR3 is TGTGCCAGCAGCCGGGACAGGGTACCCGGGGAGCTGTTTTTT.